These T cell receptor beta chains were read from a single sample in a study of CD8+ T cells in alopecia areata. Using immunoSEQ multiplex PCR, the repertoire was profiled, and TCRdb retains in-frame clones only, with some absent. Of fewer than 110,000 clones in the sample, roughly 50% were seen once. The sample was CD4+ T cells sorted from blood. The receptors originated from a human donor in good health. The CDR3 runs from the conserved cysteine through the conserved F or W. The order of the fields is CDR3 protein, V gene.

cdr3_aa: CAWSVGQSNYEQYF; v_call: TRBV30
cdr3_aa: CASAGSGLAGGQETQYF; v_call: TRBV7-6
cdr3_aa: CAWSKGFESEAFF; v_call: TRBV30
cdr3_aa: CASSPTLGTQYF; v_call: TRBV5-6
cdr3_aa: CAIRRQGGEQYF; v_call: TRBV10-3
cdr3_aa: CASSFRSYEQYF; v_call: TRBV5-6
cdr3_aa: CASSEGNSPAPYGYTF; v_call: TRBV6-1
cdr3_aa: CASSYRGRADTQYF; v_call: TRBV5-1
cdr3_aa: CASSYTTGSNSPLHF; v_call: TRBV6-5
cdr3_aa: CASSDRGFMKLFF; v_call: TRBV27
cdr3_aa: CASSLWATAQETQYF; v_call: TRBV27
cdr3_aa: CASSRTGTGQNIQYF; v_call: TRBV14
cdr3_aa: CASSRTTTNTGELFF; v_call: TRBV2
cdr3_aa: CASSHDSYTEAFF; v_call: TRBV11-3
cdr3_aa: CASSYGTGLHTQYF; v_call: TRBV6-5
cdr3_aa: CAWRGGYEQYF; v_call: TRBV30
cdr3_aa: CASSYSGGAREQFF; v_call: TRBV5-1
cdr3_aa: CAISETDLNTEAFF; v_call: TRBV10-3
cdr3_aa: CASSLMQGAWEEQYF; v_call: TRBV28
cdr3_aa: CASSRAGTYNEQFF; v_call: TRBV25-1
cdr3_aa: CASSPYGVTAFF; v_call: TRBV5-1
cdr3_aa: CASSFTLPQHF; v_call: TRBV7-9
cdr3_aa: CASKRESAYEQYF; v_call: TRBV6-5
cdr3_aa: CASSLAGFPTDAFF; v_call: TRBV7-2
cdr3_aa: CASSGTSSYNEQFF; v_call: TRBV25-1
cdr3_aa: CASSLVATNEKLFF; v_call: TRBV5-1
cdr3_aa: CASSYEGTRPGEAFF; v_call: TRBV6-5
cdr3_aa: CSVSRRGETQYF; v_call: TRBV29-1